Sequencing of this TCR beta chain was carried out in a study of spatial heterogeneity in lung cancer (dated by TCRdb to the late 2010s). Concerning the study at large: More beta-chain than alpha-chain transcripts were consistently detected, likely reflecting higher beta-chain transcript abundance. In the raw uncorrected reads, each unique combination of TCR and UMI appeared more than ten times on average. TCR alpha and beta repertoires were quantitatively compared across multiple tumor regions, matched nontumor lung and blood in non-small cell lung cancer. Nonsynonymous mutation counts, determined by whole-exome sequencing of tumor tissue, were related to features of the TCR repertoire. At surgery, both alpha and beta chains were TCR-sequenced in around 240 tumor regions, approximately 64 matched nontumor lung samples and a few dozen PBMC samples.

The sample holds many counts of this clonotype. Its specific antigen is unknown. Base qualities are not provided; no much larger clone lies one nucleotide away. The time point tag for this specimen amounts to: sample taken at primary tumor resection. TCR sequencing used whole RNA extracted from tumor and nontumor lung tissue, or from cryopreserved PBMC samples, without cell sorting. Samples were obtained from 70 to 85 patients with early-stage, untreated non-small cell lung cancer from the lung TRACERx cohort. Only patients for whom sufficient RNA was available from at least two tumor regions were selected for TCR sequencing. The library relied on 5' RACE. TCRdb shows the sequencer as NextSeq 500. To allow correction of PCR and sequencing errors, the TCR library protocol tagged every TCR cDNA molecule with a unique molecular identifier. From the authors' description of their analysis: TCR identification, UMI-based error correction and CDR3 extraction were performed with Decombinator tools. TCRs above a frequency of 2 per 1,000, corresponding to the top 1% of the tumor frequency distribution, were defined as expanded. Rényi diversity was computed with the R vegan package after subsampling each repertoire 100 times to 5,000 TCRs. To build CDR3 similarity networks, amino acid triplet string-kernel similarity was used, and CDR3s were connected when their pairwise similarity was above 0.82. The raw public data were reprocessed by TCRdb itself: fastp quality trimming at Q25, MiXCR clonotype calling, in-frame beta chains only. When rows share a CDR3 protein, they turn into one entry using the most common DNA and genes. The V and J calls follow TCRdb's processing rather than the paper's. For this sample the table gives tens of thousands of distinct CDR3 sequences, of which approximately 6.6% were detected only once. The ten largest clones add up to 14% of the sample.

Study-wide conclusions, independent of this receptor: Confirming at a functional level the hypothesis that regional TCRs recognize regional mutations was considered to require additional single-cell paired TCR alpha and beta sequencing. Ubiquitous expanded tumor TCRs showed up in blood more often at tumor resection than at routine follow-up.

The sequence derives from a male donor with early-stage non-small cell lung cancer. The source was PBMCs, collected at surgery.

The CDR3 region reads CASSQDLGGGNEQYF. The nucleotide sequence is TGTGCCAGCAGCCAAGATCTAGGGGGTGGCAACGAGCAGTACTTC. Recombination linked TRBV4-2 to TRBJ2-7, with a weak D call of TRBD1 (6 bases match). V and J lose 0 bases and 5 bases, and a span of 14 bases separates them. Sequences LGHNA (CDR1) and YNFKEQ (CDR2) are obtained from the germline V gene. Reading from cysteine to phenylalanine, the CDR3 counts 15 amino acids. CDR3 DNA is the only sequence kept; it has 45 bases, read in frame from the first base.